This T cell receptor (beta chain) comes out of a study of T cells after yellow fever vaccination. General study points: Though weaker, the secondary response peaked faster, on day 5 versus 15.

This clonotype was seen a handful of times. Its antigen is not identified. Each CDR3 protein is one row after TCRdb ran MiXCR on the 5' RACE reads. This sample carries 300,000 or so distinct CDR3 sequences, approximately 13% of them seen once, and the ten largest clones take roughly 0.5%. Germline V lookup: CDR1 SGHTA, CDR2 FQGNSA. V lost 7 bases to trimming and J lost 6 bases, with 21 bases between them. CDR3 length: 15 residues. The chain employs TRBV7-2 and TRBJ1-2, with D maybe TRBD1 (5 bases). This clonotype was sampled from a man between 25 and 39 years old who received the YFV17D yellow fever vaccine. The sequencing here drew on CD4+ T cells sorted from PBMCs, taken 45 days after the yellow fever booster vaccination. The CDR3 spells CASNIRDSKGHGYTF. The CDR3 DNA follows: TGTGCCAGCAACATCCGGGACTCCAAAGGTCATGGCTACACCTTC. Filled out from reference TRBV7-2 and TRBJ1-2, the complete variable domain reads GAGVSQSPSNKVTEKGKDVELRCDPISGHTALYWYRQSLGQGLEFLIYFQGNSAPDKSGLPSDRFSAERTGGSVSTLTIQRTQQEDSAVYLCASNIRDSKGHGYTFGSGTRLTVV.